One and the same sample provided the 24 T cell receptor beta chains below, sequenced in a study of T-cell reconstitution after alpha-beta-depleted transplantation in children (dated by TCRdb to between 2015 and 2016). Libraries were prepared through PCR. This sample was sequenced with an Illumina HiSeq 2500. To normalize quantification of the TCRbeta repertoire, the TCR libraries were built with molecular barcoding that relied on unique molecular identifiers. TCRdb's own reprocessing of the public reads used fastp at Q25 and MiXCR and kept productive beta chains. Under each unique CDR3 protein, matching rows form one entry showing the most common genes and DNA. Within this sample are 670,000 or so distinct CDR3 sequences, with about 12% of them counted one time only. Of the sample, approximately 0.8% is held by the ten largest clones. The sample's treatment or condition label, decoded: allogeneic hematopoietic cell transplantation with graft depleted of TCRalphabeta T cells and CD19 B cells.

The material was PBMCs, obtained before TCRalphabeta/CD19-depleted stem cell transplant. The receptors here all came from a girl aged 2-15 years with congenital amegakaryocytic thrombocytopenia, due to receive a stem cell transplant.

This chain links TRBV19 with TRBJ2-5; the D is unclear. Germline CDR1 LNHDA, CDR2 SQIVND (reference sequence). Trimming pared 3 bases from V and 0 bases from J, leaving 8 bases between. This CDR3 region has 14 residues. This CDR3 is CASSMETDQETQYF. The DNA for the CDR3 is TGTGCCAGTAGTATGGAAACAGACCAAGAGACCCAGTACTTC.

In its sample, this clonotype was seen a few times. The chain carries TRBV5-1 and TRBJ1-1; no definite D call. The CDR3 extends over 16 amino acids. Germline V gene sequence: CDR1 SGHRS, CDR2 YFSETQ. V lost 1 base, J lost 1 base, and 14 bases lay in between. The CDR3 region is CASSLRPKVENTEAFF. Written as DNA, the CDR3 is TGCGCCAGCAGCTTGCGTCCCAAGGTGGAGAACACTGAAGCTTTCTTT.

This clonotype came up many times. The V and J genes are TRBV12-3 or TRBV12-4 and TRBJ1-1; the D gene is possibly TRBD1 (6 bases). This CDR3 comprises 13 residues. V was clipped by 6 bases and J by 4 bases, with 12 bases between them. The DNA of the CDR3 is TGTGCCAGCAGCCATAAGACAGGCACTGAAGCTTTCTTT. Translating it yields CASSHKTGTEAFF.

The rearrangement joins TRBV7-8 to TRBJ2-5; maybe TRBD2 (6 bases). CDR3 length equals 15 residues. Trimming left V 4 bases short and J 2 bases short, with 14 bases between. From germline, CDR1 is SGHVS and CDR2 FQNEAQ. CDR3 loop: CASSYGGMGQETQYF. The CDR3 bases are TGTGCCAGCAGCTACGGCGGGATGGGTCAAGAGACCCAGTACTTC.

In this sample, this clonotype turned up many times. This chain connects TRBV20-1 to TRBJ1-3; D ambiguous. V lost 3 bases, J lost 2 bases, and 8 bases lay in between. Germline-derived CDR1 and CDR2 are DFQATT and SNEGSKA (reference sequence). The CDR3 runs 13 residues. The CDR3 nucleotides read TGCAGTGCTAGTTACGGGGCTGGAAACACCATATATTTT. Its translation: CSASYGAGNTIYF.

This clonotype was seen only a few times. The chain is built from TRBV29-1 and TRBJ2-7, with 12 nucleotides matching TRBD1. V lost 4 bases, J lost 1 base, and 8 bases stayed unmatched. Germline V CDR1 and CDR2: SQVTM, ANQGSEA. This CDR3 comprises 16 residues. This CDR3 reads CSVVYGTGGLSYEQYF. CDR3 nucleotide sequence: TGCAGCGTTGTGTACGGGACAGGGGGCCTTTCCTACGAGCAGTACTTC.

This clonotype was picked up many times. This sequence joins TRBV6-1 and TRBJ1-6, with 7 bases identical to TRBD1. CDR3 length equals 17 residues. Looked up from germline, CDR1 is MNHNS and CDR2 is SASEGT. Trimming took 6 bases from V and 5 from J; bases not matched to a gene: 13. The CDR3 region has the DNA TGTGCCAGCAGAGGGGGTAGTACCGGGACAGATAATTCACCCCTCCACTTT. The encoded protein is CASRGGSTGTDNSPLHF.

This clonotype was counted between two and nine times. The V gene is TRBV20-1, the J gene TRBJ1-1; D is undetermined. Germline CDR1 is DFQATT and CDR2 is SNEGSKA (reference sequence). CDR3 size: 14 residues. V was trimmed by 4 bases and J by 2 bases, leaving 14 bases between them. CDR3 nucleotide sequence: TGCAGTGCTAAGATAGGCAGCCTTAACACTGAAGCTTTCTTT. Protein product: CSAKIGSLNTEAFF.

This clonotype was seen repeatedly, ten times or more. The chain couples TRBV12-3 or TRBV12-4 to TRBJ2-3; D not resolved. The CDR3 contains 12 residues. The V end lost 6 bases, the J end lost 2 bases, and 6 bases lay between the germline ends. Written as DNA, the CDR3 is TGTGCCAGCAGGTACAACACAGATACGCAGTATTTT. Amino acid sequence: CASRYNTDTQYF.

This clonotype was seen ten or more times. The chain uses TRBV20-1 and TRBJ2-2; the match to TRBD1 covers 7 bases. Losses at the gene ends were 3 bases for V and 0 bases for J; bases not matched to a gene: 1. The germline V gene has CDR1 DFQATT and CDR2 SNEGSKA (reference sequence). The CDR3 is made up of 14 amino acids. CDR3: CSARTGTNTGELFF. The CDR3 coding sequence is TGCAGTGCTAGGACAGGGACGAACACCGGGGAGCTGTTTTTT.

This clonotype has at least ten counts. This chain connects TRBV20-1 to TRBJ2-5; D might be TRBD1 (6 bases). Germline V gene data show CDR1 as DFQATT and CDR2 as SNEGSKA (reference sequence). The CDR3 has 13 residues. V was cut by 4 bases and J by 5 bases, with 14 bases left in between. CDR3 sequence reads: CSAKSTGRETQYF. CDR3 nucleotides: TGCAGTGCTAAGTCGACAGGCCGTGAGACCCAGTACTTC.

The count of this clonotype is one. With a much larger clone just one base away, this may be a read error. The chain couples TRBV5-1 to TRBJ2-6; a possible D gene is TRBD1 (5 bases). Germline V gene data show CDR1 as SGHRS and CDR2 as YFSETQ. The CDR3 length is 16 residues. CDR3: CASSLEFQAGANDLTF. DNA for the CDR3: TGCGCCAGCAGCTTGGAGTTCCAGGCTGGGGCCAACGACCTGACTTTC.

This clonotype was observed at least ten times. The gene calls are TRBV7-2 and TRBJ1-2; D is undetermined. Trimming took 1 base from V and 6 from J, leaving 9 bases between them. Germline V gives CDR1 SGHTA, CDR2 FQGNSA. The CDR3 contains 13 residues. The CDR3 loop reads CASSLVAGDGYTF. The CDR3 DNA is TGTGCCAGCAGCTTAGTAGCGGGTGATGGCTACACCTTC.

The chain recombines TRBV5-1 with TRBJ2-1, with 14 bases matching TRBD2. This CDR3 spans 20 amino acids. Germline V CDR1 and CDR2: SGHRS, YFSETQ. V gave up 0 bases and J gave up 2 bases; unmatched junction bases: 10. CDR3 sequence (DNA): TGCGCCAGCAGCTTGGCCTTAGGGACTAGCGGGAGTAACCCCTACAATGAGCAGTTCTTC. Its protein product is CASSLALGTSGSNPYNEQFF.

This clonotype has more than one count but fewer than ten. V is TRBV7-2 and J is TRBJ2-4, with TRBD2 matching 12 bases. Germline assignment: CDR1 SGHTA and CDR2 FQGNSA. This CDR3 spans 17 amino acids. J was trimmed by 6 bases and V by 1 base; bases with no gene match: 7. CDR3 amino acids: CASSLGLAGGPGNIQYF. In nucleotides, the CDR3 is TGTGCCAGCAGCTTAGGGCTAGCGGGAGGGCCCGGAAACATTCAGTACTTC.

V is TRBV5-1 and J is TRBJ2-1; 12 bases agree with TRBD2. The CDR3 length is 15 residues. Germline V gene data show CDR1 as SGHRS and CDR2 as YFSETQ. V lost 5 bases and J lost 8; bases outside the gene matches: 8. The CDR3, as DNA: TGCGCCAGCAGAGAAACTAGCGGGAGGCTGGATGAGCAGTTCTTC. Its protein is CASRETSGRLDEQFF. The full variable domain, with the rest looked up from reference TRBV5-1 and TRBJ2-1, is KAGVTQTPRYLIKTRGQQVTLSCSPISGHRSVSWYQQTPGQGLQFLFEYFSETQRNKGNFPGRFSGRQFSNSRSEMNVSTLELGDSALYLCASRETSGRLDEQFFGPGTRLTVL.

This clonotype showed up many times. The gene calls are TRBV5-1 and TRBJ2-6; no definite D call. This CDR3 has 15 amino acids. From germline, CDR1 is SGHRS and CDR2 YFSETQ. Trimming stripped 0 bases from V and 2 bases from J, with 6 bases between. The CDR3 DNA reads TGCGCCAGCAGCTTGGTTGGTGCTGGGGCCAACGTCCTGACTTTC. It codes for CASSLVGAGANVLTF.

In its sample, this clonotype was seen many times. The chain couples TRBV5-1 to TRBJ2-7, with a tentative D call TRBD1 (6 bases). Per germline, CDR1 SGHRS and CDR2 YFSETQ. The CDR3 length is 15 residues. With 7 bases removed from V and 0 bases from J, the gap between germline ends came to 17 bases. The CDR3 DNA follows: TGCGCCAGCTCAACCTGGACGGACAGCTCCTACGAGCAGTACTTC. Encoded protein: CASSTWTDSSYEQYF.

This clonotype was seen ten or more times. This sequence joins TRBV7-9 and TRBJ2-5; D perhaps matches TRBD1 (5 bases). The CDR3 is made up of 12 amino acids. Per the germline V gene, CDR1 is SEHNR and CDR2 is FQNEAQ (reference sequence). Trimming removed 3 bases at V and 5 bases at J, with 7 bases between. CDR3 residues: CASSLKGETQYF. In nucleotides, the CDR3 is TGTGCCAGCAGCTTGAAGGGGGAGACCCAGTACTTC.

This clonotype was seen a handful of times. The gene calls are TRBV20-1 and TRBJ1-5; D gene uncertain. This CDR3 is 14 amino acids long. V lost 0 bases and J lost 6, with 12 bases in between. CDR1 and CDR2 (germline): DFQATT, SNEGSKA (reference sequence). The CDR3 coding sequence is TGCAGTGCTAGAGATGGAGCCATAGGTCAGCCCCAGCATTTT. Its translation is CSARDGAIGQPQHF.

There are many counts of this clonotype. The chain is built from TRBV9 and TRBJ2-3; D is ambiguous. Germline-derived CDR1 and CDR2 are SGDLS and YYNGEE. V was cut by 0 bases and J by 2 bases, with 7 bases left in between. CDR3 length equals 14 residues. CDR3 nucleotides: TGTGCCAGCAGCGTAGTAGGCTACACAGATACGCAGTATTTT. This sequence encodes CASSVVGYTDTQYF.

Many counts were recorded for this clonotype. This chain links TRBV5-6 with TRBJ2-7, with D maybe TRBD2 (5 bases). CDR3 length: 15 residues. Between the trimmed V and J ends, which lost 4 bases and 4 bases, there was a span of 18 bases. Germline CDR1 reads SGHDT; CDR2 reads YYEEEE. This CDR3 is CASSPDLGSSYEQYF. The CDR3 coding sequence is TGTGCCAGCAGCCCTGACCTGGGGAGCTCGTACGAGCAGTACTTC.

The J gene is TRBJ2-1, the V gene TRBV6-1; D could derive from TRBD1 or TRBD2 (5 bases each). Germline CDR1 and CDR2: MNHNS and SASEGT. The CDR3 is 15 residues long. Trimming shortened V by 8 bases and J by 6 bases, and 20 bases separated the two germline ends. CDR3 bases: TGTGCCAGCCGCCCGGGACCGAGTCGGTTCAATGAGCAGTTCTTC. Translated, it gives CASRPGPSRFNEQFF.

There are many counts of this clonotype. The chain employs TRBV27 and TRBJ2-3; no clear D. The CDR3 sequence is 14 residues long. Germline CDR1 MNHEY, CDR2 SMNVEV (reference sequence). V lost 5 bases to trimming and J lost 0 bases, with 9 bases between them. This CDR3 is CASSISSSTDTQYF. In DNA form, the CDR3 reads TGTGCCAGCAGTATTTCCTCTAGCACAGATACGCAGTATTTT.